Detailed here is one T cell receptor (beta chain). Its antigen is still unknown. Per-base qualities were not stored, and no clone one base away is much larger. Looking up the germline V gene yields CDR1 MNHNS and CDR2 SASEGT. Inclusive of the bounding cysteine and valine, the CDR3 is 15 residues long. Solely the CDR3 DNA is kept, with 45 bases framed from the first base. At the junction V is shortened by 1 base and J by 4 bases; bases outside the gene matches: 6. These data originate in a study of blood T cell repertoires in COVID-19 (dated by TCRdb to the early 2020s). Broadly, across the study: Samples from collaborators originated in the United States, Italy and Spain and spanned both the acute and convalescent phases of COVID-19. The material from the prospective study consisted of cDNA or gDNA derived from T cells, B-cell-depleted T cells, or PBMCs. Subjects who had been exposed to COVID-19, were actively infected with it, or had recovered from it provided the deeply sampled blood TCRbeta repertoires that made up the dataset. The repertoires were released in a freely available public database meant as a resource for research on the immune response to SARS-CoV-2. The samples were drawn from the first 160 participants of the ongoing ImmuneRACE study and from more than 1,000 subjects provided by 6 global collaborators. A de-identified subject ID, COVID-19 status, age in years and sex were almost always included in the sample metadata. Where HLA class I and class II types were available, the types were taken from metadata supplied by the sample provider, not from assay-based typing. Broad study findings and their caveats: How much clinical and demographic metadata was included differed by source and by participant, and the metadata was provided uncurated.

In the prospective study, participants were about 18 to 95 years old, resided in 20 to 30 geographic areas of the United States, and were enrolled through a virtual design. In the prospective study, cohorts were assigned on the basis of participant-reported clinical history obtained from a screening survey and a study questionnaire. ImmuneRACE Cohort 3 recovered participants were defined by two consecutive negative NP/OP PCR tests, healthcare professional clearance, or symptom resolution. In the prospective study, mobile phlebotomists collected whole blood, serum and a nasopharyngeal or oropharyngeal swab from each participant. Additional blood draws and questionnaires over an approximately 2-month period could optionally be provided by prospective study participants. Before DNA extraction, blood samples from the prospective study were shipped at room temperature or frozen. TCRbeta CDR3 regions were amplified from genomic DNA using the immunoSEQ Assay, a bias-controlled multiplex PCR. As for the authors' bioinformatics: The number of nucleated cells in each sample was estimated from the amplification of reference gene primers within the assay. Sequence reads were collapsed and filtered to measure the absolute abundance of every unique TCRbeta CDR3 rearrangement. For each sample, productive Simpson clonality was calculated as the square root of Simpson's diversity index over productive rearrangements. This is the immuneACCESS table as TCRdb keeps it, with only in-frame sequences that have V and J called. A part of the clones is gone; compared with another copy, unresolved V genes explain less than half, and the rest is unexplained. The DNA gave D and trimming, while V, J and clone size come from that table. The sample table shows approximately 210,000 clones, and approximately 80% are seen once. The top ten constitute 12% of the sample.

The chain is made from TRBV6-1 and TRBJ2-7; 8 of the junction bases match TRBD2. The source is a man aged 40-55 years who had recovered from COVID-19. Sample: PBMCs or T cells enriched from blood (not recorded which). The CDR3 region reads CASSEGSSGHYEQYV. DNA sequence: TGTGCCAGCAGTGAAGGTTCTAGCGGGCATTACGAGCAGTACGTC.